These 26 T cell receptor beta chains originate from one sample sequenced in a study of PD-L1 blockade in urothelial cancer. Time point described: pretreatment peripheral blood. Sequenced by immunoSEQ multiplex PCR; TCRdb stores in-frame clones only, minus some. This sample carries tens of thousands of clones, roughly 76% of them seen once, and the ten largest clones take around 5.7%. The sequences come from PBMCs, collected around atezolizumab (anti-PD-L1) treatment. The source of these receptors is a man aged 70 or older with urothelial cancer.

In DNA form, the CDR3 reads TGTGCCAGCAGTCGACAGAGGGGGGAGACCCAGTACTTC. Translation: CASSRQRGETQYF. The V gene is TRBV6-6, the J gene TRBJ2-5; maybe TRBD1 (6 bases). The CDR3 covers 13 residues. Germline CDR1 is MNHNY and CDR2 is SVGAGI (reference sequence). Trimming took 5 bases from V and 5 from J, leaving 12 bases between them.

This clone was observed a handful of times. The rearrangement links TRBV18 to TRBJ1-2; possible D gene TRBD1, 6 bases. This CDR3 spans 14 amino acids. The V and J ends lost 4 bases and 2 bases respectively, with 11 bases between them. Germline CDR1 is KGHSH and CDR2 is LQKENI. The CDR3 DNA is TGTGCCAGCTCACTTGGGGACACCAACTATGGCTACACCTTC. It specifies CASSLGDTNYGYTF.

The rearrangement joins TRBV29-1 to TRBJ2-1; 9 bases line up with TRBD2. J lost 10 bases, V lost 7 bases, and 17 bases had no gene match. Germline CDR1 reads SQVTM; CDR2 reads ANQGSEA. This CDR3 contains 15 residues. CDR3 amino acids: CSAPGGAGGPREQFF. DNA for the CDR3: TGCAGCGCCCCCGGGGGGGCGGGGGGGCCGAGGGAGCAGTTCTTC.

V and J are TRBV9 and TRBJ1-2; TRBD1 agrees at 7 bases. CDR1 SGDLS and CDR2 YYNGEE come from the germline V gene. This CDR3 has 14 amino acids. After removal of 3 bases from V and 2 bases from J, the junction contained 4 bases not matched to a gene. CDR3 amino acids: CASSEQTGNYGYTF. As DNA, the CDR3 is TGTGCCAGCAGCGAGCAGACAGGGAACTATGGCTACACCTTC.

Remarks on this clone: This specimen includes other DNA sequences encoding the same CDR3. This CDR3 is CASSQETGYGYTF. DNA for the CDR3: TGCGCCAGCAGCCAAGAAACAGGGTATGGCTACACCTTC. The V gene is TRBV4-3, the J gene TRBJ1-2, with D maybe TRBD1 (6 bases). V was cut by 0 bases and J by 5 bases, with 7 bases left in between. The CDR3 spans 13 residues. Germline V gene sequence: CDR1 LGHNA, CDR2 YSLEER.

This sequence joins TRBV9 and TRBJ2-1; TRBD2 agrees at 11 bases. V shed 3 bases and J 1 base; nucleotides not matched to a gene: 3. This CDR3 comprises 16 residues. Germline V gene data show CDR1 as SGDLS and CDR2 as YYNGEE. The CDR3 nucleotides are TGTGCCAGCAGCGGTCTAGCGGGGGGTTCCTACAATGAGCAGTTCTTC. This sequence encodes CASSGLAGGSYNEQFF.

The chain links TRBV10-3 to TRBJ1-2; weak D call: TRBD1 (6 bases). V lost 3 bases to trimming and J lost 10 bases, with 30 bases between them. Germline V lookup: CDR1 ENHRY, CDR2 SYGVKD. The CDR3 is made up of 18 amino acids. The CDR3 here is CAISDPPGQSNPLSSYTF. CDR3 nucleotides: TGTGCCATCAGTGATCCTCCTGGACAGTCAAATCCCTTATCGTCCTACACCTTC.

The gene calls are TRBV4-3 and TRBJ1-3; D gene uncertain. V was shortened by 0 bases and J by 4 bases, with 13 bases between the two germline ends. Germline CDR1 is LGHNA and CDR2 is YSLEER. The CDR3 covers 16 residues. This chain's CDR3 is CASSQDLNEQGNTIYF. In nucleotides, the CDR3 is TGCGCCAGCAGCCAAGATTTGAACGAACAGGGAAACACCATATATTTT.

This clone was seen a few times. V is TRBV18 and J is TRBJ1-1, with 7 bases matching TRBD1. The CDR3 has 14 residues. The germline gives CDR1 KGHSH, CDR2 LQKENI. Trimming cost V 7 bases and J 1 base; bases outside gene matches: 6. CDR3 region: CASLKGQENTEAFF. CDR3 sequence (DNA): TGTGCCAGCTTGAAAGGACAGGAGAACACTGAAGCTTTCTTT.

V gene TRBV6-5 combines with J gene TRBJ2-7; TRBD1 agrees at 9 bases. CDR3 length: 12 amino acids. CDR1 and CDR2 from the germline V gene are MNHEY and SVGAGI. V lost 5 bases to trimming and J lost 5 bases; unmatched junction nucleotides: 1. CDR3 coding DNA: TGTGCCAGCAGTCGGACAGGGGACGAGCAGTACTTC. Translating it yields CASSRTGDEQYF.

V is TRBV7-8 and J is TRBJ2-7, with 7 positions matching TRBD1. CDR3 length: 14 residues. The germline CDR1 and CDR2 sequences are SGHVS and FQNEAQ. With 6 bases clipped from V and 4 bases from J, the junction kept 9 bases outside the gene matches. This chain's CDR3 is CASRPTTGNYEQYF. In DNA, the CDR3 is TGTGCCAGCAGACCTACGACAGGGAATTACGAGCAGTACTTC.

In this sample, this clone turned up a few times. For the CDR3, the DNA is TGTGCCAGCAGCAAAGAAGGCGGGAGCTCCTACGAGCAGTACTTC. This codes for CASSKEGGSSYEQYF. The chain joins TRBV21-1 to TRBJ2-7; TRBD2, the table's D call, lacks a check against the DNA. TRBV21-1 has pseudogene status. CDR3 length: 15 residues.

This clone was observed a single time. V and J are TRBV2 and TRBJ2-3; D is possibly TRBD1 (6 bases). The germline gives CDR1 SNHLY, CDR2 FYNNEI. This CDR3 has 15 amino acids. Trimming left V 5 bases short and J 2 bases short, with 14 bases between. In DNA form, the CDR3 reads TGTGCCAGCAGTCCCCGAGGGGGAACCACAGATACGCAGTATTTT. It is translated as CASSPRGGTTDTQYF.

This clone was counted a single time. The chain combines TRBV30 with TRBJ1-3; 7 bases agree with TRBD1. The CDR3 is 19 residues long. Trimming took 0 bases from V and 0 from J; bases not matched to a gene: 14. Germline V gives CDR1 GTSNPN, CDR2 SVGIG (reference sequence). The CDR3: CAWSVLSLTGTVSGNTIYF. CDR3 sequence (DNA): TGTGCCTGGAGTGTACTCTCTCTAACCGGGACAGTCTCTGGAAACACCATATATTTT.

CDR3 loop: CASSAGPGDRGTGNTIYF. The CDR3 bases are TGTGCCAGCAGCGCGGGACCCGGGGACAGGGGCACAGGAAACACCATATATTTT. V and J are TRBV9 and TRBJ1-3, with TRBD1 matching 10 bases. The V segment lost 3 bases and the J segment 4 bases; nucleotides outside the gene matches: 13. CDR1 SGDLS and CDR2 YYNGEE come from the germline V gene. The CDR3 loop spans 18 amino acids.

The chain employs TRBV7-9 and TRBJ2-1; D is perhaps TRBD1 (6 bases). Germline V CDR1 and CDR2: SEHNR, FQNEAQ (reference sequence). V lost 5 bases to trimming and J lost 8 bases, with 19 bases between them. This CDR3 region has 15 residues. CDR3 loop: CASSPTGSPGYEQFF. CDR3 sequence (DNA): TGTGCCAGCAGCCCAACAGGGTCCCCGGGGTATGAGCAGTTCTTC.

This clone was seen more than once but under ten times. The chain has TRBV18 and TRBJ2-6, with D perhaps TRBD1 (6 bases). V was clipped by 4 bases and J by 1 base, with 20 bases between them. The length of the CDR3 is 19 residues. Per the germline V gene, CDR1 is KGHSH and CDR2 is LQKENI. CDR3 sequence: CASSRSPRQDRSGANVLTF. The DNA of the CDR3 is TGTGCCAGCTCACGAAGTCCCCGACAGGATCGTTCTGGGGCCAACGTCCTGACTTTC.

A word on this clone: Possible read error: a much larger clone is one base away. The rearrangement links TRBV5-4 to TRBJ1-2; D uncertain. Trimming shortened V by 0 bases and J by 5 bases, and 5 bases separated the two germline ends. Germline lookup yields CDR1 SGHNT and CDR2 YYREEE (reference sequence). The CDR3 runs 12 residues. CDR3: CASSLDSYGYTF. CDR3 sequence (DNA): TGTGCCAGCAGCTTGGACAGTTATGGCTACACCTTC. Variable domain in full (rest from reference TRBV5-4 and TRBJ1-2): ETGVTQSPTHLIKTRGQQVTLRCSSQSGHNTVSWYQQALGQGPQFIFQYYREEENGRGNFPPRFSGLQFPNYSSELNVNALELDDSALYLCASSLDSYGYTFGSGTRLTVV.

V is TRBV5-6 and J is TRBJ1-5; D is unclear. With 2 bases removed from V and 4 bases from J, the gap between germline ends came to 13 bases. The CDR3 is 15 residues long. Germline V gives CDR1 SGHDT, CDR2 YYEEEE. The CDR3 region is CASSFGTGMNQPQHF. Written as DNA, the CDR3 is TGTGCCAGCAGCTTTGGTACGGGGATGAATCAGCCCCAGCATTTT.

J is TRBJ2-2 and V is TRBV28; D is undetermined. V gave up 6 bases and J gave up 3 bases, with 17 bases separating them. The CDR3 spans 16 residues. CDR1 is MDHEN, CDR2 SYDVKM, per germline. The CDR3 bases are TGTGCCAGCAGGCCATCTGGCCGAGGAGACACCGGGGAGCTGTTTTTT. Its protein product is CASRPSGRGDTGELFF.

The rearrangement links TRBV2 to TRBJ2-1; 10 bases map to TRBD2. Germline trimming cut 5 bases from V and 7 bases from J; bases unmatched to any gene: 8. Germline CDR1 and CDR2: SNHLY and FYNNEI. The length of the CDR3 is 15 residues. In nucleotides, the CDR3 is TGTGCCAGCAGTTCGGAGCGGGGGGGTCTTAATGAGCAGTTCTTC. Translation: CASSSERGGLNEQFF.

The gene calls are TRBV11-2 and TRBJ1-1, with unresolved D. This CDR3 spans 15 amino acids. Germline V gives CDR1 SGHAT, CDR2 FQNNGV. The V and J ends lost 2 bases and 5 bases respectively, with 15 bases between them. CDR3 residues: CASSLTQTPGTEAFF. The CDR3 nucleotides read TGTGCCAGCAGCTTAACCCAGACACCGGGGACTGAAGCTTTCTTT.

The chain carries TRBV11-2 and TRBJ1-2, with D possibly being TRBD1 (6 bases). The CDR3 extends over 17 amino acids. Germline lookup yields CDR1 SGHAT and CDR2 FQNNGV. V lost 0 bases and J 2 bases, leaving 16 bases between the germline ends. The CDR3 DNA is TGTGCCAGCAGCTTAGATGCTGGGGCAGGGGACAACTATGGCTACACCTTC. Protein: CASSLDAGAGDNYGYTF.

The chain is built from TRBV19 and TRBJ2-3, with TRBD1 matching 8 bases. This CDR3 is built from 13 residues. Looked up from germline, CDR1 is LNHDA and CDR2 is SQIVND (reference sequence). With 7 bases clipped from V and 6 bases from J, the junction kept 6 bases outside the gene matches. This chain's CDR3 is CASTPTGEDTQYF. The CDR3 nucleotides read TGTGCCAGTACCCCGACAGGGGAGGATACGCAGTATTTT. Looking up the rest from reference TRBV19 and TRBJ2-3 gives the full variable domain: DGGITQSPKYLFRKEGQNVTLSCEQNLNHDAMYWYRQDPGQGLRLIYYSQIVNDFQKGDIAEGYSVSREKKESFPLTVTSAQKNPTAFYLCASTPTGEDTQYFGPGTRLTVL.

This chain links TRBV19 with TRBJ2-1; the D gene is possibly TRBD2 (5 bases). There are 13 residues in the CDR3. Trimming shortened V by 3 bases and J by 5 bases, and 8 bases separated the two germline ends. Germline CDR1 reads LNHDA; CDR2 reads SQIVND (reference sequence). CDR3 coding DNA: TGTGCCAGTAGTATCGGAGGTAACAATGAGCAGTTCTTC. Translated, it gives CASSIGGNNEQFF.

The chain recombines TRBV11-1 with TRBJ2-1; possibly TRBD1 for D (6 bases). CDR1 SGHAT and CDR2 FQDESV come from the germline V gene (reference sequence). This CDR3 is 16 amino acids long. Trimming cost V 1 base and J 0 bases, with 10 bases left between them. The CDR3 protein is CASSLERGSSYNEQFF. The CDR3 nucleotides read TGTGCCAGCAGCTTAGAAAGGGGGAGCTCCTACAATGAGCAGTTCTTC.